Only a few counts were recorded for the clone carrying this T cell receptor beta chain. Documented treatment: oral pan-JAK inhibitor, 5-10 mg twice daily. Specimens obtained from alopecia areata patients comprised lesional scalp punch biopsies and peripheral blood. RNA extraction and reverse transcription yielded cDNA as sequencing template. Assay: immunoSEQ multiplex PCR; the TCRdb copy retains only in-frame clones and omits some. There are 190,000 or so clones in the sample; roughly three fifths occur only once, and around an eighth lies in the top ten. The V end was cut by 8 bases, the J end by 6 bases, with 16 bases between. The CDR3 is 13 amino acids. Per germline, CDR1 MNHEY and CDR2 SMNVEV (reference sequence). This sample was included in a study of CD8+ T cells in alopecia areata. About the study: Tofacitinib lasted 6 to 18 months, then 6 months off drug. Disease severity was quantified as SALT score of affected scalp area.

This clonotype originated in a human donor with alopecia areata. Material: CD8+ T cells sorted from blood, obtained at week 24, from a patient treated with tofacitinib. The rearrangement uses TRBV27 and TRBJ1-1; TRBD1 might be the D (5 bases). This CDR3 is CASQARAVAEAFF. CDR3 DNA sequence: TGTGCCAGCCAAGCCAGGGCCGTAGCTGAAGCTTTCTTT.